Shown below are 14 T cell receptor beta chains from a single sample sequenced in a study of T cell repertoires in cytomegalovirus infection. Each CDR3 protein gets one entry after TCRdb re-called the reads with MiXCR. Altogether hundreds of thousands of distinct CDR3 sequences are present, 9.6% being singletons, with the ten largest covering over 2.5%. The sample comprised PBMCs. The receptor source for this set is a human donor in good health (CMV status not recorded). Some clones in this sample may be carry-over from other donors' samples.

This clonotype was detected many times. The V call is TRBV19, the J call TRBJ1-1; a possible D gene is TRBD1 (5 bases). The CDR3 runs 17 residues. Germline V gene lookup returns CDR1 LNHDA and CDR2 SQIVND (reference sequence). Trimming cost V 3 bases and J 0 bases, with 17 bases left between them. The CDR3 nucleotides read TGTGCCAGTAGTATTTTCTCCGTGAGGGGTCTGAACACTGAAGCTTTCTTT. This codes for CASSIFSVRGLNTEAFF.

This clonotype has ten or more counts. The chain carries TRBV19 and TRBJ2-2; 13 bases are a match to TRBD2. Unmatched junction bases numbered 1, after V lost 3 bases and J lost 0 bases. Germline values: CDR1 LNHDA, CDR2 SQIVND (reference sequence). The CDR3 is 17 amino acids. CDR3 in amino acids: CASSIGTSGANTGELFF. Here the CDR3 DNA reads TGTGCCAGTAGTATTGGGACTAGCGGGGCGAACACCGGGGAGCTGTTTTTT.

This clonotype was picked up a small number of times. The chain employs TRBV2 and TRBJ2-7; unclear D gene. Germline V CDR1 and CDR2: SNHLY, FYNNEI. The CDR3 contains 12 residues. V lost 3 bases and J 1 base, leaving 4 bases between the germline ends. CDR3 loop: CASSEYSYEQYF. The CDR3 region has the DNA TGTGCCAGCAGTGAGTATTCCTACGAGCAGTACTTC.

This clonotype was seen many times. The rearrangement links TRBV10-2 to TRBJ2-5, with TRBD1 as a possible D gene (6 bases). From germline, CDR1 is WSHSY and CDR2 SAAADI. Trimming removed 5 bases at V and 0 bases at J, with 10 bases between. The CDR3 spans 14 residues. This CDR3 reads CASSFGQYQETQYF. The CDR3 nucleotides are TGCGCCAGCAGTTTTGGACAGTACCAAGAGACCCAGTACTTC.

This clonotype occurred many times. V gene TRBV2 combines with J gene TRBJ1-1, with D uncertain. This CDR3 is 14 amino acids long. Germline values: CDR1 SNHLY, CDR2 FYNNEI. V was clipped by 1 base and J by 1 base, with 7 bases between them. The CDR3 DNA sequence: TGTGCCAGCAGTGAAGGTAGTGGGAACACTGAAGCTTTCTTT. Its protein is CASSEGSGNTEAFF.

This clonotype was picked up many times. The rearrangement uses TRBV20-1 and TRBJ2-7; 9 bases fit TRBD1. The CDR3 consists of 15 residues. The junction had 9 bases not matched to a gene; V was cut back by 4 bases and J by 2 bases. Per the germline V gene, CDR1 is DFQATT and CDR2 is SNEGSKA (reference sequence). CDR3 residues: CSATRSRTGAYEQYV. CDR3 coding DNA: TGCAGTGCTACGCGGAGTCGGACAGGGGCCTACGAGCAGTACGTC.

In this sample, this clonotype turned up many times. This chain joins TRBV28 and TRBJ1-2, with 11 bases that match TRBD1. CDR1 is MDHEN and CDR2 is SYDVKM in the germline V gene. This CDR3 contains 16 residues. The V gene end was trimmed by 3 bases and the J gene end by 6 bases; junction bases not matched to a gene: 9. CDR3 nucleotide sequence: TGTGCCAGCAGTTTCACACCCGGGACAGGGGGGCATGGCTACACCTTC. The encoded protein is CASSFTPGTGGHGYTF.

This clonotype came up many times. The chain combines TRBV14 with TRBJ2-1; perhaps TRBD2 as D (6 bases). Looked up from germline, CDR1 is SGHDN and CDR2 is FVKESK. V was clipped by 0 bases and J by 0 bases, with 12 bases between them. CDR3 length equals 17 residues. The CDR3 protein is CASSQESGVTSYNEQFF. The CDR3, as DNA: TGTGCCAGCAGCCAAGAGTCGGGGGTGACCTCCTACAATGAGCAGTTCTTC.

This clonotype was found a few times. The chain combines TRBV28 with TRBJ2-6, with D perhaps TRBD2 (5 bases). Trimming removed 6 bases from V and 4 bases from J, with 13 bases in between. This CDR3 contains 15 residues. CDR1 is MDHEN, CDR2 SYDVKM, per germline. CDR3 region: CASSPTGWGANVLTF. The CDR3 region has the DNA TGTGCCAGCAGCCCGACGGGGTGGGGGGCCAACGTCCTGACTTTC.

This clonotype was seen at least ten times. The genes are TRBV29-1 and TRBJ1-5; D is uncertain. This CDR3 comprises 12 residues. Trimming left V 4 bases short and J 6 bases short, with 10 bases between. Germline V gene lookup returns CDR1 SQVTM and CDR2 ANQGSEA. The CDR3 DNA sequence: TGCAGCGTTGGAACGGAGGGTCAGCCCCAGCATTTT. This codes for CSVGTEGQPQHF.

In its sample, this clonotype was seen many times. V usage is TRBV6-5 and J usage is TRBJ1-3; D unresolved. V lost 2 bases to trimming and J lost 9 bases, with 14 bases between them. Germline CDR1 reads MNHEY; CDR2 reads SVGAGI. This CDR3 is 14 amino acids long. The CDR3 spells CASSYEGPAGTIYF. The CDR3 DNA sequence: TGTGCCAGCAGTTACGAGGGTCCCGCAGGCACCATATATTTT.

The sample holds many counts of this clonotype. The V call is TRBV4-2, the J call TRBJ1-2, with D perhaps TRBD1 (6 bases). Trimming took off 1 base at V and 8 bases at J, with 17 bases between the two ends. Germline-derived CDR1 and CDR2 are LGHNA and YNFKEQ. This CDR3 is built from 15 residues. CDR3 nucleotide sequence: TGTGCCAGCAGCCAAGGTGGGGGCCCCGCGGGAGGCTACACCTTC. As protein: CASSQGGGPAGGYTF.

This clonotype was seen repeatedly, ten times or more. Its ends do not fully match the called genes, so a read error is possible. The CDR3 DNA reads TGCAGTGTTGGGGCCGACCTCTATGGCTACACCTTC. Its protein is CSVGADLYGYTF. The chain joins TRBV29-1 to TRBJ1-2; D is possibly TRBD1 (5 bases). From germline, CDR1 is SQVTM and CDR2 ANQGSEA. CDR3 length: 12 residues. The full variable domain, completed using reference TRBV29-1 and TRBJ1-2, is SAVISQKPSRDICQRGTSLTIQCQVDSQVTMMFWYRQQPGQSLTLIATANQGSEATYESGFVIDKFPISRPNLTFSTLTVSNMSPEDSSIYLCSVGADLYGYTFGSGTRLTVV.

The chain recombines TRBV18 with TRBJ1-5; possible D gene TRBD1, 5 bases. The CDR3 sequence is 16 residues long. V was pared by 1 base and J by 4 bases, with 14 bases between. The germline gives CDR1 KGHSH, CDR2 LQKENI. As DNA, the CDR3 is TGTGCCAGCTCACCACAGGGGCCCAACATAAATCAGCCCCAGCATTTT. Protein sequence: CASSPQGPNINQPQHF.